These 5 T cell receptor beta chains originate from one sample sequenced in a study of OX40 agonist ivuxolimab in advanced cancers. Here immunoSEQ multiplex PCR was the method, and the copy in TCRdb shows in-frame clones only, minus some. This table has over 15,000 clones, around four fifths appearing once. The input for sequencing was CD4+ or CD8+ T cells sorted from blood, taken in a trial of the OX40 agonist ivuxolimab. The receptors shown here come from an adult with an advanced solid tumor such as melanoma, head and neck, liver or kidney cancer.

The chain carries TRBV10-2 and TRBJ1-1; 9 positions match TRBD1. The CDR3 has 14 amino acids. Germline V CDR1 and CDR2: WSHSY, SAAADI. The V segment lost 6 bases and the J segment 1 base; nucleotides outside the gene matches: 3. The CDR3 DNA reads as TGCGCCAGCAGGTGGGACAGGGAGAACACTGAAGCTTTCTTT. Its protein product is CASRWDRENTEAFF.

This clone is hyperexpanded in the sample. The chain joins TRBV9 to TRBJ2-3; D not certain. The CDR3 spans 14 residues. The germline V gene has CDR1 SGDLS and CDR2 YYNGEE. Trimming removed 5 bases at V and 0 bases at J, with 10 bases between. This CDR3 reads CASSLYPSTDTQYF. The CDR3 DNA reads TGTGCCAGCAGTCTCTACCCTAGCACAGATACGCAGTATTTT.

The CDR3 region is CASSQTGPLENTEAFF. CDR3 bases: TGTGCCAGCTCACAAACCGGGCCGCTTGAAAACACTGAAGCTTTCTTT. V is TRBV18 and J is TRBJ1-1, with D unresolved. The V end lost 4 bases, the J end lost 2 bases, and 17 bases lay between the germline ends. The CDR3 covers 16 residues. From germline, CDR1 is KGHSH and CDR2 LQKENI.

The gene calls are TRBV5-3 and TRBJ2-4; 7 bases fit TRBD1. TRBV5-3 qualifies as an ORF whose function is uncertain. The CDR3 has 17 residues. V shed 3 bases, J shed 3 bases, and the junction held 12 bases outside the gene matches. The CDR3 spells CARSYRRQGWYKNIQYF. As DNA, the CDR3 is TGTGCCAGAAGCTACCGCCGACAGGGTTGGTACAAAAACATTCAGTACTTC.

The rearrangement joins TRBV11-2 to TRBJ2-7, with D tentatively TRBD1 (6 bases). V dropped 5 bases and J dropped 6 bases, with 20 bases sitting between them. CDR3 length equals 15 residues. Germline values: CDR1 SGHAT, CDR2 FQNNGV. In nucleotides, the CDR3 is TGTGCCAGCAGCCCCACCGGCACAGGGATTGGCGAGCAGTACTTC. Its protein is CASSPTGTGIGEQYF.